This T cell receptor beta chain appears in the sequencing data of a study of blood T cell repertoires in COVID-19. In the study overall: The analysed material was cDNA or gDNA that came from T cells, B-cell-depleted T cells, or PBMCs.

Across about two dozen US areas, participants ranged in age from about 18 to 100 years. Trimming cost V 4 bases and J 5 bases, with 17 bases left between them. The V gene's germline CDR1 is MGHDK and CDR2 SYGVNS. The CDR3 is 15 amino acids. Original analysis: Quantification of nucleated cells was approximated via reference gene primer amplification. Assay: immunoSEQ multiplex PCR; the TCRdb copy retains only in-frame clones and omits some. V, J and clone size are those of that table, while D and trimming were read from the DNA. The sample includes about 220,000 clones, 83% seen only once; the top ten take approximately 4.8%. This clone was seen a single time.

The sequencing input was PBMCs or T cells enriched from blood (not recorded which). This sequence was found in a woman in her fifties or sixties who had been exposed to COVID-19. This rearrangement joins TRBV25-1 to TRBJ1-1, with a weak D call TRBD1 (5 bases). The DNA for the CDR3 is TGTGCCAGCAGTGCAAACCGGGTCCAGGGTACTGAAGCTTTCTTT. Encoded protein: CASSANRVQGTEAFF.